This T cell receptor (beta chain) was sequenced during a study of blood T cell repertoires in COVID-19. Worth noting for this clone: Sequence at one end of the junction differs from germline and may be a read error.

How the authors handled the data: Amplification with reference gene primers provided the estimates of nucleated cell counts. TCRdb keeps only in-frame clones here, not all; method: immunoSEQ multiplex PCR. Clone size and V and J calls were adopted from that table, with D and trimming inferred from the DNA. The sample shows approximately 85,000 clones, around four fifths of them seen only once. The CDR3 loop spans 15 amino acids. The germline CDR1 and CDR2 sequences are SGHAT and FQNNGV. Sequences were obtained from peripheral blood. V usage is TRBV11-2 and J usage is TRBJ2-2, with TRBD1 matching 8 bases. This clonotype originated in a human donor in a cohort sampled during active COVID-19. DNA for the CDR3: TGTGCCAGCAGCCATCAGGGGGCGAAGACCGGGGAGCTGTTTTTT. Translated, it gives CASSHQGAKTGELFF.